This T cell receptor (beta chain) was found in a study of regulatory T cells in long-lasting Graves disease. Concerning this clonotype itself: What it binds is not known.

Study-wide points: Peripheral blood was the sole material, not thyroid tissue.

The CDR3 covers 14 residues. V gave up 1 base and J gave up 3 bases, with 9 bases separating them. CDR1 LGHDT and CDR2 YNNKEL come from the germline V gene (reference sequence). Sequencing libraries for TCR beta were prepared with iRepertoire HTBI primers and Arm-PCR of CDR3 regions. TCRdb reanalysed the multiplex PCR reads using MiXCR and keeps one entry per CDR3 protein. The sample contains about 470,000 distinct CDR3 sequences, around 15% of which appear only once. This sample's time point: newly diagnosed GD, antithyroid drugs for less than 3 months. Construction of the TCR library relied on RNA isolated from PBMCs. The data were also submitted as part of a second study, on T cells in Graves' hyperthyroidism and ophthalmopathy. Per that study: Carried out on the TCR CDR3, a first-round RT-PCR used the HTBI primer set. Most clonotypes that expanded in the thyroid above 0.001 also showed up in blood.

The genes are TRBV3-1 and TRBJ1-2; D unclear. This receptor was identified in a man in his forties with Graves disease. Sequencing was performed on peripheral blood mononuclear cells (PBMCs), taken at new diagnosis, from a patient treated with antithyroid drugs. CDR3 coding DNA: TGTGCCAGCAGCCAAGCAGGTAGTGACTATGGCTACACCTTC. It yields the protein CASSQAGSDYGYTF.